The subject of this entry is one T cell receptor (beta chain). Its antigen is unidentified. These data come from a study of shared clonotypes between healthy human individuals. General study points: Generally, naive subsets (rather than memory subsets) showed larger estimated richness.

TCRdb's table, derived via immunoSEQ multiplex PCR, lists solely in-frame clones and lacks some. The sample includes about 1 million clones, roughly 70% seen only once; the top ten take around 1.5%. This CDR3 region has 15 residues. Germline V gene lookup returns CDR1 SNHLY and CDR2 FYNNEI. V dropped 4 bases and J dropped 5 bases, with 12 bases sitting between them. This chain links TRBV2 with TRBJ1-6; weak D call: TRBD1 (6 bases). The clonotype originates from a man between 18 and 29 years old in good health. Sequenced input: memory CD4+ T cells sorted from blood. Subset meaning: CD45RA-negative fraction. The chain's CDR3 is CASSVTGADNSPLHF. In nucleotides, the CDR3 is TGTGCCAGCAGTGTAACGGGGGCCGATAATTCACCCCTCCACTTT.